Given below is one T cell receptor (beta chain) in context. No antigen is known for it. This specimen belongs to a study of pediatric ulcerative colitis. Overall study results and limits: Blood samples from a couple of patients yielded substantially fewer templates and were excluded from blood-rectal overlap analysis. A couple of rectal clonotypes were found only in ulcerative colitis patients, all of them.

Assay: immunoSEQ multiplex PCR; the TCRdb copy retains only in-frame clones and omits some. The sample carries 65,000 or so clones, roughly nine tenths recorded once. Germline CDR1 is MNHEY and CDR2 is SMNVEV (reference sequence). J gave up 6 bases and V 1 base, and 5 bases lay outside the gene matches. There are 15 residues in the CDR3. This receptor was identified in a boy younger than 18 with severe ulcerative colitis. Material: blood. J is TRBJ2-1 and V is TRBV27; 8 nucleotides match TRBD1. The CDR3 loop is CASSLYQGATNEQFF. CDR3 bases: TGTGCCAGCAGTTTATATCAGGGGGCCACCAATGAGCAGTTCTTC.